This T cell receptor (beta chain) was recovered during a study of blood T cell repertoires in COVID-19 (TCRdb year 2020). Turning to the overall study: Samples from collaborators originated in the United States, Italy and Spain and spanned both the acute and convalescent phases of COVID-19. Where available, HLA class I and class II types were taken from metadata supplied by the sample provider and were not determined by assay-based typing. A de-identified subject ID, COVID-19 status, age in years and sex were almost always included in the sample metadata. Subjects who had been exposed to COVID-19, were actively infected with it, or had recovered from it provided the deeply sampled blood TCRbeta repertoires that made up the dataset. The repertoires were made available in a free public database intended to serve as a resource for research on the immune response to SARS-CoV-2. The prospective study material was composed of cDNA or gDNA derived from T cells, B-cell-depleted T cells, or PBMCs. Samples were obtained from the ongoing ImmuneRACE study (first 160 participants) and from 1,254 subjects provided by 6 global collaborators.

V is shortened by 3 bases, J by 7 bases, and the region joining them spans 20 bases. In the germline V gene, CDR1 corresponds to SGHRS and CDR2 to YFSETQ. The cysteine opens and the phenylalanine closes a CDR3 of 15 amino acids. The retained sequence is limited to the CDR3, 45 bases, with the frame set at the first base. On this clone itself: This receptor's antigen is unknown. The input lacks base qualities; no much larger clone sits a single base away.

TCRbeta CDR3 regions were amplified from genomic DNA using the immunoSEQ Assay, a bias-controlled multiplex PCR. The authors processed their data as follows. Within the assay, amplification of reference gene primers was used to estimate how many nucleated cells each sample contained. To quantify the absolute abundance of each unique TCRbeta CDR3 rearrangement, sequence reads were collapsed and filtered. For each sample, productive Simpson clonality was calculated as the square root of Simpson's diversity index across productive rearrangements. Imported from immuneACCESS, the table was reduced by TCRdb to in-frame sequences with V and J called. These copies leave out some clones; in studies compared against another copy, an unresolved V gene accounts for under half, and the cause of the remainder is not known. V and J calls and clone size are given by that table; D and trimming were obtained from the DNA. A total of some 55,000 clones appear in this sample, about nine tenths of them only once. The ten largest clones take up more than 6.5% of the sample.

Overall study results and their limits: The quantity of clinical and demographic metadata differed by source and by participant and was supplied without curation.

The collaborating institutions used their own protocols to collect whole blood in K2EDTA tubes. Collaborator samples were shipped for TCRbeta analysis as frozen whole blood, isolated PBMCs, or DNA extracted from either sample type. The receptor was isolated from a woman aged 40 to 50 with active COVID-19. The specimen sequenced was peripheral blood. This chain is built from TRBV5-1 and TRBJ2-7, with no confident D gene call. The CDR3 reads CASSYGVGNPREQYF. The nucleotides read TGCGCCAGCAGCTATGGAGTTGGCAACCCGAGGGAGCAGTACTTC.